The 7 T cell receptor beta chains given below trace back to one sample, sequenced in a study of somatic mutations in cytotoxic T cells in rheumatoid arthritis. The repertoire was sequenced with immunoSEQ multiplex PCR; TCRdb's copy has only in-frame clones and lacks some. The data hold 8,500 to 13,000 clones, with 65% to 80% observed a single time. Sequenced material: CD8+ T cells sorted from blood. The origin of the receptors is an adult with rheumatoid arthritis.

The V and J genes are TRBV11-3 and TRBJ1-1; TRBD1 matches at 8 bases. The trim removed 5 bases at V and 1 base at J, leaving 6 bases unmatched. Germline V gives CDR1 SGHNT, CDR2 YENEEA. The CDR3 consists of 15 residues. CDR3 nucleotide sequence: TGTGCCAGCAGCGAGACAGGGGCCAAGAACACTGAAGCTTTCTTT. It is translated as CASSETGAKNTEAFF.

The chain has TRBV6-5 and TRBJ2-1; TRBD1 matches at 10 bases. The length of the CDR3 is 15 residues. Germline V lookup: CDR1 MNHEY, CDR2 SVGAGI. V was pared by 2 bases and J by 4 bases, with 2 bases of the junction left unmatched. CDR3 sequence: CASSYGTGEYNEQFF. The CDR3 DNA is TGTGCCAGCAGTTACGGGACAGGGGAATACAATGAGCAGTTCTTC.

This clone has just one count. This sequence joins TRBV7-9 and TRBJ2-4; TRBD2 matches 8 bases. V dropped 4 bases and J dropped 3; count of bases not matched to a gene: 5. This CDR3 has 15 amino acids. Germline loops: CDR1 SEHNR, CDR2 FQNEAQ (reference sequence). CDR3 protein: CASSSGGVGKNIQYF. The DNA for the CDR3 is TGTGCCAGCAGCTCCGGGGGGGTAGGCAAAAACATTCAGTACTTC. Filled out from reference TRBV7-9 and TRBJ2-4, the complete variable domain reads DTGVSQNPRHKITKRGQNVTFRCDPISEHNRLYWYRQTLGQGPEFLTYFQNEAQLEKSRLLSDRFSAERPKGSFSTLEIQRTEQGDSAMYLCASSSGGVGKNIQYFGAGTRLSVL.

The rearrangement uses TRBV4-3 and TRBJ1-2; 8 nucleotides match TRBD1. Germline-derived CDR1 and CDR2 are LGHNA and YSLEER. Unmatched junction bases numbered 8, after V lost 1 base and J lost 7 bases. The CDR3 length is 15 residues. The chain's CDR3 is CASSQVGSGGSGYTF. CDR3 DNA: TGCGCCAGCAGCCAAGTGGGGTCAGGGGGCTCTGGCTACACCTTC.

The genes are TRBV7-2 and TRBJ1-3, with TRBD1 identical over 9 bases. In germline, CDR1 is SGHTA, CDR2 FQGNSA. The CDR3 is 18 amino acids. The V gene end was trimmed by 5 bases and the J gene end by 3 bases; junction bases not matched to a gene: 14. CDR3 residues: CASSPRTGERGGGNTIYF. DNA for the CDR3: TGTGCCAGCAGCCCACGGACAGGGGAGAGAGGGGGTGGAAACACCATATATTTT.

This chain uses TRBV9 with TRBJ2-7, with D unresolved. The V gene lost 3 bases and the J gene lost 5 bases, with 12 bases spanning the gap. In germline, CDR1 is SGDLS, CDR2 YYNGEE. This CDR3 spans 13 amino acids. CDR3 sequence (DNA): TGTGCCAGCAGCGCCGGATTTTCGGACGAGCAGTACTTC. Protein product: CASSAGFSDEQYF.

The chain couples TRBV5-4 to TRBJ2-7; no definite D call. CDR1 and CDR2 (germline): SGHNT, YYREEE (reference sequence). The CDR3 sequence is 12 residues long. V was shortened by 0 bases and J by 1 base, with 2 bases between the two germline ends. CDR3 loop: CASSLESYEQYF. The CDR3 DNA follows: TGTGCCAGCAGCTTGGAATCCTACGAGCAGTACTTC.